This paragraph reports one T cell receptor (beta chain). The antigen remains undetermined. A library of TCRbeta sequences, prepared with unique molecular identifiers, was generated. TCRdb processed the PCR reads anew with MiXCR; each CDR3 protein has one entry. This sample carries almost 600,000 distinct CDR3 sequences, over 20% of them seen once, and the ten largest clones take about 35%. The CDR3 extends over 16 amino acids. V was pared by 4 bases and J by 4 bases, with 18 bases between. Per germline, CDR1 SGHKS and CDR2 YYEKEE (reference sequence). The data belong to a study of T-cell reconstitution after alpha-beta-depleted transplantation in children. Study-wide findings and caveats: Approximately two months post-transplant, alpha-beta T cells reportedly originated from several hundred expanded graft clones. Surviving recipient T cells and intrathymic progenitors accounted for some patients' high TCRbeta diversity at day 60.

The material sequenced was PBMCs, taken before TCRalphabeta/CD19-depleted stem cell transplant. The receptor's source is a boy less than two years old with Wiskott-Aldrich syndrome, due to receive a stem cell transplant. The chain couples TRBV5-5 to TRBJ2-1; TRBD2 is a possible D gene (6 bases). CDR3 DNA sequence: TGTGCCAGCAGCGGGGCGGGGCGGATTATTTACAATGAGCAGTTCTTC. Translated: CASSGAGRIIYNEQFF. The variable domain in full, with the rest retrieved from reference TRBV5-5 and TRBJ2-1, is DAGVTQSPTHLIKTRGQQVTLRCSPISGHKSVSWYQQVLGQGPQFIFQYYEKEERGRGNFPDRFSARQFPNYSSELNVNALLLGDSALYLCASSGAGRIIYNEQFFGPGTRLTVL.